This T cell receptor beta chain was sequenced for a study of T cell changes during pregnancy in multiple sclerosis (dated by TCRdb to the late 2010s). The study in broad terms: In women with multiple sclerosis, the researchers looked at how the T cell repertoire shifted as pregnancy progressed.

On this clone itself: The specificity of this receptor is unknown. Base quality data are lacking; no much larger clone is found one base away.

Receptor amplification or capture employed the immunoSEQ multiplex PCR assay. Held by TCRdb, this immuneACCESS table contains in-frame sequences only and omits some clones. Under half of the omission traces to an unresolved V gene where checked; the cause of the rest is unknown. Within this sample are under 45,000 clones, with around 90% of them counted one time only. The top ten clones comprise 0.95% to 1.5% of the sample. CDR1 and CDR2, looked up from the germline V gene, are MNHEY and SVGAGI. Including the terminal cysteine and phenylalanine, the CDR3 comprises 15 residues. The read is trimmed to its CDR3 DNA, 45 bases read in frame from base 1. Trimming takes 5 bases from V and 1 base from J, and the germline ends sit 14 bases apart.

This TCR derives from a female donor with multiple sclerosis, enrolled in a pregnancy study. Recombination joined TRBV6-5 with TRBJ1-1; no D gene call is confident. The material sequenced was CD4+ T cells from peripheral blood mononuclear cells, taken in the second trimester of pregnancy. The CDR3 corresponds to CASSPFLEENTEAFF. The sequenced DNA: TGTGCCAGCAGTCCCTTCCTAGAAGAGAACACTGAAGCTTTCTTT.